The present entry profiles one T cell receptor beta chain with its context. The data are from a study of T cells in Graves' hyperthyroidism and ophthalmopathy. Overall study: Before treatment of any kind, peripheral blood was taken at initial diagnosis.

CDR1 is MDHEN, CDR2 SYDVKM, per germline. The V and J ends lost 6 bases and 0 bases, in that order; junction bases with no gene match: 4. The CDR3 spans 15 residues. Template material for amplifying TCR beta CDR3 regions consisted of RNA transcripts. The TCR CDR3 was amplified in a first-round RT-PCR using the HTBI primer set. TCRdb processed the multiplex PCR reads anew with MiXCR; each CDR3 protein has one entry. Seen here are roughly 110,000 distinct CDR3 sequences, about a sixth observed once, and the top ten hold around 42%. Newly diagnosed hyperthyroidism, duration under 2 months, in patients aged 18 to 65. Patients with uncontrolled infections, other autoimmune diseases, pregnancy or lactation were excluded.

The sequenced material came from blood. The chain carries TRBV28 and TRBJ2-7, with 11 bases identical to TRBD2. This TCR derives from a woman aged 45-65 years with Graves' hyperthyroidism. For the CDR3, the DNA is TGTGCCAGCAGCCAGACTAGCGGGAACTCCTACGAGCAGTACTTC. Its protein is CASSQTSGNSYEQYF. Together with reference TRBV28 and TRBJ2-7, the CDR3 gives the full variable domain: DVKVTQSSRYLVKRTGEKVFLECVQDMDHENMFWYRQDPGLGLRLIYFSYDVKMKEKGDIPEGYSVSREKKERFSLILESASTNQTSMYLCASSQTSGNSYEQYFGPGTRLTVT.